The 14 T cell receptor beta chains in this list originate from one sample, sequenced in a study of response to subunit inactivated influenza vaccine. TCRdb re-called the RT-PCR reads with MiXCR, one entry per CDR3 protein. The profile shows about 540,000 distinct CDR3 sequences, approximately 15% of them singletons. Here the sequenced sample was PBMCs from blood, taken about 11 days after vaccination. These receptors originate from a man aged 45-65 years who received an inactivated influenza vaccine.

Ten or more counts support this clonotype. This CDR3 is CASSLVVRRTGDMKYNEQFF. The CDR3 DNA reads TGTGCCAGCAGCTTAGTAGTACGGCGGACAGGGGATATGAAGTACAATGAGCAGTTCTTC. The chain combines TRBV7-8 with TRBJ2-1; 9 bases are shared with TRBD1. V lost 1 base and J lost 4; bases outside the gene matches: 17. Per germline, CDR1 SGHVS and CDR2 FQNEAQ. The CDR3 is made up of 20 amino acids.

This clonotype was counted a few times. The genes are TRBV5-6 and TRBJ1-1; no clear D gene. V was pared by 2 bases and J by 2 bases, with 13 bases between. The CDR3 length is 15 residues. Germline V gene lookup returns CDR1 SGHDT and CDR2 YYEEEE. This CDR3 reads CASSLSGRTNTEAFF. The CDR3 nucleotides read TGTGCCAGCAGCTTAAGCGGCAGAACAAACACTGAAGCTTTCTTT.

This clonotype was observed a handful of times. V and J are TRBV7-8 and TRBJ2-5, with D possibly matching TRBD1 (5 bases). The germline V and J ends were trimmed by 1 base and 5 bases, with 17 bases remaining between them. CDR1 and CDR2 (germline): SGHVS, FQNEAQ. The CDR3 consists of 16 residues. CDR3 DNA sequence: TGTGCCAGCAGCTTAGATGGCAGGGAAATTTTGGAGACCCAGTACTTC. Its translation: CASSLDGREILETQYF.

The chain is built from TRBV20-1 and TRBJ2-2; D not certain. In germline, CDR1 is DFQATT, CDR2 SNEGSKA (reference sequence). The CDR3 contains 16 residues. The V and J ends lost 0 bases and 1 base respectively, with 12 bases between them. The CDR3 reads CSARDVFQENTGELFF. The CDR3 DNA reads as TGCAGTGCTAGAGATGTGTTTCAGGAGAACACCGGGGAGCTGTTTTTT.

This clonotype was seen many times. The chain is built from TRBV10-3 and TRBJ1-1; D gene unclear. Germline V gene sequence: CDR1 ENHRY, CDR2 SYGVKD. The CDR3 covers 13 residues. V was clipped by 4 bases and J by 1 base, with 7 bases between them. CDR3 loop: CAISVGGNTEAFF. The CDR3 DNA follows: TGTGCCATCAGTGTAGGAGGGAACACTGAAGCTTTCTTT.

The chain joins TRBV20-1 to TRBJ2-4; D gene ambiguous. CDR1 and CDR2 from the germline V gene are DFQATT and SNEGSKA (reference sequence). Trimming shortened V by 1 base and J by 8 bases, and 12 bases separated the two germline ends. The CDR3 covers 13 residues. CDR3 protein: CSARVPMGDIQYF. In DNA, the CDR3 is TGCAGTGCTAGAGTCCCAATGGGCGACATTCAGTACTTC.

This sequence joins TRBV20-1 and TRBJ2-7; possible D gene TRBD1, 5 bases. The CDR3 is made up of 13 amino acids. V lost 3 bases, J lost 3 bases, and 12 bases lay in between. Germline V gene data show CDR1 as DFQATT and CDR2 as SNEGSKA (reference sequence). The CDR3 reads CSARVPGNYEQYF. CDR3 in DNA: TGCAGTGCTAGGGTGCCAGGGAACTACGAGCAGTACTTC.

A few counts support this clonotype. The junction differs from germline at one of its ends, possibly a read error. The DNA of the CDR3 is TGTGCTAGCAGCCAAATGAGGGGGACCGGGGAGCTGTTTTTT. Translating it yields CASSQMRGTGELFF. V usage is TRBV7-7 and J usage is TRBJ2-2, with D perhaps matching TRBD1 (6 bases). CDR3 size: 14 residues. The germline gives CDR1 SSHAT, CDR2 FNYEAQ (reference sequence).

CDR3 nucleotide sequence: TGCAGTGCTAGTAGGGGACGCCAAGAGACCCAGTACTTC. It specifies CSASRGRQETQYF. J is TRBJ2-5 and V is TRBV20-1, with D perhaps assigned TRBD1 or TRBD2 (5 bases each). The CDR3 spans 13 residues. Germline V gives CDR1 DFQATT, CDR2 SNEGSKA (reference sequence). V dropped 3 bases and J dropped 1 base, with 9 bases sitting between them.

The chain recombines TRBV29-1 with TRBJ2-3; tentative D call: TRBD1 (5 bases). Germline V lookup: CDR1 SQVTM, CDR2 ANQGSEA. CDR3 length: 10 residues. V was cut by 5 bases and J by 10 bases, with 10 bases left in between. CDR3 in DNA: TGCAGCGTTCGGCAGGGATCGCAGTATTTT. It codes for CSVRQGSQYF.

To note about this clonotype: An end of the junction differs from the germline gene, which may be a read error. The chain couples TRBV20-1 to TRBJ2-5, with 13 bases matching TRBD2. This CDR3 has 15 residues. Germline lookup yields CDR1 DFQATT and CDR2 SNEGSKA (reference sequence). The CDR3 DNA is TGTAGTGCTATTGGGACTAGCGGGGCTCAAGAGACCCAGTACTTC. This codes for CSAIGTSGAQETQYF.

The V and J genes are TRBV5-6 and TRBJ2-7; unclear D gene. Germline CDR1 reads SGHDT; CDR2 reads YYEEEE. V dropped 0 bases and J dropped 5 bases, with 12 bases sitting between them. CDR3 length: 14 residues. CDR3 residues: CASSLVQRPHEQYF. DNA of the CDR3: TGTGCCAGCAGCTTGGTCCAAAGACCCCACGAGCAGTACTTC.

This clonotype was picked up a small number of times. The gene calls are TRBV20-1 and TRBJ1-3; TRBD1 aligns across 7 bases. Germline values: CDR1 DFQATT, CDR2 SNEGSKA (reference sequence). V lost 0 bases to trimming and J lost 0 bases; unmatched junction nucleotides: 2. The CDR3 extends over 15 amino acids. CDR3 region: CSARDGDSSGNTIYF. The CDR3 DNA reads TGCAGTGCTAGAGACGGGGACAGCTCTGGAAACACCATATATTTT.

This clonotype was detected a few times. This chain connects TRBV10-3 to TRBJ2-5; D remains ambiguous. Germline-derived CDR1 and CDR2 are ENHRY and SYGVKD. The CDR3 spans 11 residues. Trimming took 3 bases from V and 4 from J, leaving 3 bases between them. CDR3 region: CAISDRETQYF. The CDR3 DNA is TGTGCCATCAGTGATAGAGAGACCCAGTACTTC.